These 11 T cell receptor beta chains came from one sample sequenced in a study of T cell repertoires in cytomegalovirus infection (dated by TCRdb to about 2019). Sequencing instrument: Illumina HiSeq 1500. TCRdb reprocessing: public reads trimmed at Q25 with fastp, clones called with MiXCR, in-frame beta chains kept. All rows with the same CDR3 protein become a single entry with the most common DNA and genes. A total of hundreds of thousands of distinct CDR3 sequences appear in this sample, roughly 10% of them only once. The top ten constitute roughly 10% of the sample. Sequencing input: PBMCs. These receptor sequences come from a human donor in good health (CMV status not recorded). Some clones in this sample may be carry-over from other donors' samples.

This clonotype was seen only once. This chain connects TRBV2 to TRBJ2-3, with 8 bases matching TRBD2. The V and J ends lost 2 bases and 3 bases, in that order; junction bases with no gene match: 4. CDR3 length: 15 amino acids. The germline gives CDR1 SNHLY, CDR2 FYNNEI. The CDR3 DNA follows: TGTGCCAGCAGTGAAAGGCGGGGGGAAACAGATACGCAGTATTTT. Amino acid sequence: CASSERRGETDTQYF.

This clonotype was detected ten times or more. The chain couples TRBV11-3 to TRBJ2-1; 11 positions agree with TRBD2. This CDR3 has 20 amino acids. CDR1 and CDR2 (germline): SGHNT, YENEEA. Trimming at V came to 2 bases and at J to 0 bases, leaving 12 bases not matched to a gene. The CDR3 DNA reads TGTGCCAGCAGCTTAAATTATCTAGCGGGAGGAATAAGCTCCTACAATGAGCAGTTCTTC. This encodes CASSLNYLAGGISSYNEQFF.

This clonotype occurred a few times. This rearrangement joins TRBV20-1 to TRBJ2-2, with a weak D call TRBD2 (6 bases). The length of the CDR3 is 15 residues. Germline lookup yields CDR1 DFQATT and CDR2 SNEGSKA (reference sequence). V was cut by 1 base and J by 4 bases, with 13 bases left in between. The CDR3: CSARVAGRSTGELFF. The DNA for the CDR3 is TGCAGTGCTAGAGTGGCGGGGAGGAGCACCGGGGAGCTGTTTTTT.

This clonotype has a count of ten or more. This chain uses TRBV6-6 with TRBJ2-7; D is possibly TRBD1 (6 bases). Per the germline V gene, CDR1 is MNHNY and CDR2 is SVGAGI (reference sequence). Deletions cut 4 bases from V and 3 bases from J, with 13 bases between. The length of the CDR3 is 14 residues. Written as DNA, the CDR3 is TGTGCCAGCAGTTCGTCAACAGGGAACTACGAGCAGTACTTC. Its translation: CASSSSTGNYEQYF.

This clonotype was picked up many times. The genes are TRBV28 and TRBJ2-7; the D gene is possibly TRBD2 (5 bases). From germline, CDR1 is MDHEN and CDR2 SYDVKM. The CDR3 extends over 16 amino acids. Trimming pared 4 bases from V and 0 bases from J, leaving 16 bases between. CDR3 region: CASSSVGAESSYEQYF. The CDR3, as DNA: TGTGCCAGCAGTTCGGTTGGAGCGGAAAGCTCCTACGAGCAGTACTTC.

This clonotype was counted a few times. The chain is built from TRBV7-9 and TRBJ2-5, with D perhaps given as TRBD1 or TRBD2 (6 bases each). CDR1 and CDR2 (germline): SEHNR, FQNEAQ (reference sequence). This CDR3 contains 16 residues. The V and J ends lost 7 bases and 3 bases respectively, with 21 bases between them. The CDR3 DNA follows: TGTGCCAGCACCCCCCCGTCACGGGGGCCCGAAGAGACCCAGTACTTC. Its translation: CASTPPSRGPEETQYF.

This sequence joins TRBV12-3 or TRBV12-4 and TRBJ1-2; 7 positions match TRBD1. The CDR3 sequence is 14 residues long. The J segment lost 3 bases and the V segment lost 5 bases, leaving 6 bases of the junction unmatched. CDR3 protein: CASSVTGVYYGYTF. CDR3 coding DNA: TGTGCCAGCAGTGTAACAGGGGTTTACTATGGCTACACCTTC.

In the case of this clonotype: A much larger clone lies one base from this, so it may be a read error. The V gene is TRBV27, the J gene TRBJ2-5; 9 positions match TRBD2. The CDR3 spans 15 residues. The germline V gene encodes CDR1 MNHEY and CDR2 SMNVEV (reference sequence). The CDR3 DNA reads TGTGCCAGCAGTTCGCCGACTAGCGGCACAGAGACCCGGTACTTC. Protein: CASSSPTSGTETRYF.

The rearrangement links TRBV3-1 to TRBJ1-1; no clear D. Trimming shortened V by 0 bases and J by 5 bases, and 7 bases separated the two germline ends. Germline V gene lookup returns CDR1 LGHDT and CDR2 YNNKEL (reference sequence). This CDR3 comprises 13 residues. The CDR3 DNA reads as TGTGCCAGCAGCCAAGATGGGGTGACTGAAGCTTTCTTT. This encodes CASSQDGVTEAFF.

This clonotype was observed at least ten times. This sequence joins TRBV24-1 and TRBJ2-7, with D perhaps being TRBD1 or TRBD2 (6 bases each). Germline V gene data show CDR1 as KGHDR and CDR2 as SFDVKD. V was clipped by 4 bases and J by 6 bases, with 21 bases between them. The CDR3 covers 16 residues. CDR3 loop: CATSDPGGTLISEQYF. The CDR3 DNA sequence: TGTGCCACCAGTGACCCCGGGGGCACCTTAATATCCGAGCAGTACTTC.

Of note for this clonotype: One end of the junction fails to match germline, which may point to a read error. V gene TRBV29-1 combines with J gene TRBJ2-2, with TRBD2 as a possible D gene (5 bases). Looked up from germline, CDR1 is SQVTM and CDR2 is ANQGSEA. The CDR3 covers 14 residues. The CDR3 is CSVAQSLNTGELSF. CDR3 DNA: TGCAGCGTTGCCCAGTCCCTGAACACCGGGGAGCTGTCTTTT.